The present T cell receptor (beta chain) was sequenced within a study of blood T cell repertoires in COVID-19. The overall study: The United States, Italy and Spain were the sources of the acute and convalescent COVID-19 samples.

Individuals aged roughly 18 to 100 years were recruited from approximately 22 US areas. Under the authors' procedure: Amplification with reference gene primers provided the estimates of nucleated cell counts. Repertoires were generated with immunoSEQ multiplex PCR, while TCRdb's copy carries only in-frame clones and drops some. V and J calls and clone size come straight from that table; D and trimming were deduced from the DNA. The sample has hundreds of thousands of clones, roughly nine tenths seen once. V lost 1 base to trimming and J lost 7 bases, with 8 bases between them. Per germline, CDR1 GTSNPN and CDR2 SVGIG (reference sequence). The CDR3 extends over 12 amino acids.

The sequenced sample was PBMCs or T cells enriched from blood (not recorded which). This receptor was taken from a man aged 25 to 45 who had recovered from COVID-19. The chain has TRBV30 and TRBJ1-5; D is unclear. For the CDR3, the DNA is TGTGCCTGGAGTGGTGGAGGACAGCCCCAGCATTTT. Residues: CAWSGGGQPQHF.